This T cell receptor beta chain was observed in a study of ipilimumab plus nivolumab after autologous stem cell transplantation. Study information: Median doses per patient: a few ipilimumab, about 8 nivolumab.

Measured with immunoSEQ multiplex PCR; TCRdb has only the in-frame clones, and not every one. The data contain approximately 20,000 clones, less than 85% of them singletons. CDR1 is MGHRA and CDR2 is YSYEKL in the germline V gene. V was pared by 1 base and J by 5 bases, with 13 bases of the junction left unmatched. CDR3 length: 18 amino acids. Through week 26, nivolumab 3 mg/kg IV was given weeks 1, 4, 7, 10, then biweekly. The material sequenced was PBMCs, taken in a trial of ipilimumab plus nivolumab as post-transplant consolidation. The sequence derives from a male donor with diffuse large B-cell lymphoma. The chain couples TRBV4-1 to TRBJ1-2; 10 bases map to TRBD1. CDR3 sequence: CASSQVRGTGAKNYGYTF. CDR3 bases: TGCGCCAGCAGCCAAGTCCGGGGGACAGGGGCGAAGAATTATGGCTACACCTTC.